These 2 T cell receptor beta chains originate from one sample sequenced in a study of post-analysis software for immune sequencing data. General study results and limits: Compared with controls, patients had more of roughly five TRBV segments, including TRBV5-6, TRBV5-1 and TRBV20-1.

Their target antigens are unknown. Unique molecular identifiers tagged the TCR beta cDNA libraries. In TCRdb, the PCR reads were re-called with MiXCR into one record per CDR3 protein. This sample has around 200,000 distinct CDR3 sequences; roughly 30% occur once, and the top ten carry 3% to 3.5%. Sequencing was done on a sample of blood. The receptors stem from a girl under 18 with multiple sclerosis.

The V call is TRBV28, the J call TRBJ2-7; TRBD2 aligns across 10 bases. Germline trimming cut 6 bases from V and 3 bases from J; bases unmatched to any gene: 5. Germline CDR1 and CDR2: MDHEN and SYDVKM. The CDR3 runs 14 residues. CDR3 sequence reads: CASSDTSGVYEQYF. CDR3 coding DNA: TGTGCCAGCAGCGATACTAGCGGGGTCTACGAGCAGTACTTC. Looking up the rest from reference TRBV28 and TRBJ2-7 gives the full variable domain: DVKVTQSSRYLVKRTGEKVFLECVQDMDHENMFWYRQDPGLGLRLIYFSYDVKMKEKGDIPEGYSVSREKKERFSLILESASTNQTSMYLCASSDTSGVYEQYFGPGTRLTVT.

This clonotype has a handful of counts. The chain is built from TRBV3-1 and TRBJ2-1; 9 bases match TRBD2. The germline CDR1 and CDR2 sequences are LGHDT and YNNKEL (reference sequence). The CDR3 has 16 residues. J was trimmed by 7 bases and V by 5 bases; bases with no gene match: 12. CDR3 protein: CASSYLSGRPRNEQFF. CDR3 coding DNA: TGTGCCAGCAGCTACCTTAGCGGGAGACCCAGAAATGAGCAGTTCTTC.